Listed here are 17 T cell receptor beta chains from one sample, sequenced in a study of Tregs in tolerant kidney transplant recipients. The nonmyeloablative bone marrow transplants came from related graft donors, with transient mixed chimerism. TCRdb's table, derived via immunoSEQ multiplex PCR, lists solely in-frame clones and lacks some. The table lists 75,000 to 100,000 clones, over 85% of them singletons. The sequencing here drew on CD4+ T cells from blood (PBMCs), taken 12 months after the transplant. These receptors all come from a human patient who received a combined kidney and bone marrow transplant. A share of the T cells may be of graft donor origin.

This clone has a single count. This chain links TRBV30 with TRBJ1-1; D gene uncertain. This CDR3 spans 14 amino acids. The ends were cut back, 3 bases at V and 5 bases at J, with 16 bases in the middle. Per the germline V gene, CDR1 is GTSNPN and CDR2 is SVGIG (reference sequence). CDR3 sequence: CAWRGSPAGTEAFF. CDR3 coding DNA: TGTGCCTGGAGGGGGAGTCCGGCGGGGACTGAAGCTTTCTTT.

The chain is built from TRBV7-3 and TRBJ2-1, with 7 positions matching TRBD2. The CDR3 consists of 14 residues. V lost 2 bases and J lost 2; bases outside the gene matches: 0. Germline-derived CDR1 and CDR2 are SGHTA and FQGTGA. The CDR3: CASSLAGAYNEQFF. CDR3 bases: TGTGCCAGCAGCTTAGCGGGGGCCTACAATGAGCAGTTCTTC.

The chain carries TRBV6-7 and TRBJ2-5; tentatively, D is TRBD2 (6 bases). TRBV6-7 is an ORF for which the function is uncertain. The V end lost 6 bases, the J end lost 1 base, and 12 bases lay between the germline ends. The CDR3 extends over 14 amino acids. CDR3 in amino acids: CASRRLVRQETQYF. The CDR3 DNA is TGTGCCAGCAGGCGACTAGTCCGCCAAGAGACCCAGTACTTC.

The rearrangement links TRBV11-2 to TRBJ1-2; the D gene is possibly TRBD1 (5 bases). The germline V gene has CDR1 SGHAT and CDR2 FQNNGV. Trimming shortened V by 0 bases and J by 5 bases, and 10 bases separated the two germline ends. CDR3 length: 14 amino acids. CDR3 sequence: CASSLDRVSYGYTF. DNA for the CDR3: TGTGCCAGCAGCTTAGACAGGGTGTCTTATGGCTACACCTTC.

V and J are TRBV7-3 and TRBJ2-7; 7 bases agree with TRBD1. V lost 3 bases, J lost 5 bases, and 16 bases stayed unmatched. CDR3 length: 17 amino acids. Germline V gene sequence: CDR1 SGHTA, CDR2 FQGTGA. The DNA of the CDR3 is TGTGCCAGCAGCTTGCACGGGTGGAGGCAGGGGGTCAACGAGCAGTACTTC. Translated, it gives CASSLHGWRQGVNEQYF. Using reference TRBV7-3 and TRBJ2-7 for the parts outside the CDR3, the full variable domain is GAGVSQTPSNKVTEKGKYVELRCDPISGHTALYWYRQSLGQGPEFLIYFQGTGAADDSGLPNDRFFAVRPEGSVSTLKIQRTERGDSAVYLCASSLHGWRQGVNEQYFGPGTRLTVT.

This rearrangement joins TRBV7-7 to TRBJ2-5, with a weak D call TRBD1 (5 bases). Germline V gives CDR1 SSHAT, CDR2 FNYEAQ (reference sequence). The CDR3 runs 13 residues. Trimming shortened V by 2 bases and J by 4 bases, and 8 bases separated the two germline ends. CDR3 sequence reads: CASSLIDRETQYF. The CDR3 nucleotides read TGTGCCAGCAGCTTAATTGACAGAGAGACCCAGTACTTC.

The V gene is TRBV30, the J gene TRBJ1-1, with 7 bases aligning to TRBD1. Germline V lookup: CDR1 GTSNPN, CDR2 SVGIG (reference sequence). Trimming cost V 7 bases and J 0 bases; bases outside gene matches: 2. The CDR3 totals 12 residues. CDR3 nucleotides: TGTGCCTACAGGGGATTGAACACTGAAGCTTTCTTT. Amino acids: CAYRGLNTEAFF.

The J gene is TRBJ2-7, the V gene TRBV11-2; the match to TRBD2 covers 8 bases. This CDR3 is built from 15 residues. Germline CDR1 is SGHAT and CDR2 is FQNNGV. Trimming took 5 bases from V and 3 from J; bases not matched to a gene: 9. In nucleotides, the CDR3 is TGTGCCAGCAGCCTCGGGGGGGGCGGGTTCTACGAGCAGTACTTC. It yields the protein CASSLGGGGFYEQYF.

V and J are TRBV7-2 and TRBJ1-4; TRBD1 aligns across 7 bases. Germline CDR1 is SGHTA and CDR2 is FQGNSA. With 3 bases clipped from V and 7 bases from J, the junction kept 11 bases outside the gene matches. The CDR3 has 16 amino acids. The CDR3 nucleotides read TGTGCCAGCAGCTTTGGAGGGGGCCTGTTGGGTGAAAAACTGTTTTTT. Amino acid sequence: CASSFGGGLLGEKLFF.

V gene TRBV2 combines with J gene TRBJ1-5; no reliable D call. Germline CDR1 reads SNHLY; CDR2 reads FYNNEI. The length of the CDR3 is 15 residues. V was trimmed by 4 bases and J by 2 bases, leaving 12 bases between them. The DNA of the CDR3 is TGTGCCAGCAGTGCCCTTCGGGTTGGCAATCAGCCCCAGCATTTT. Its translation is CASSALRVGNQPQHF. Full variable domain (outside the CDR3, taken from reference TRBV2 and TRBJ1-5): EPEVTQTPSHQVTQMGQEVILRCVPISNHLYFYWYRQILGQKVEFLVSFYNNEISEKSEIFDDQFSVERPDGSNFTLKIRSTKLEDSAMYFCASSALRVGNQPQHFGDGTRLSIL.

This chain joins TRBV10-3 and TRBJ1-2, with D possibly being TRBD1 (6 bases). Germline CDR1 reads ENHRY; CDR2 reads SYGVKD. This CDR3 has 14 amino acids. V dropped 2 bases and J dropped 2 bases, with 9 bases sitting between them. CDR3 amino acids: CAISEDGQNYGYTF. The CDR3 DNA follows: TGTGCCATCAGTGAGGATGGACAGAACTATGGCTACACCTTC.

This chain joins TRBV5-1 and TRBJ1-4; unclear D gene. Germline assignment: CDR1 SGHRS and CDR2 YFSETQ. This CDR3 has 14 amino acids. V lost 4 bases and J lost 8, with 15 bases in between. CDR3 sequence reads: CASSPSLPGEKLFF. In nucleotides, the CDR3 is TGCGCCAGCAGCCCTTCCCTCCCGGGGGAAAAACTGTTTTTT.

The table lists this clone with a count of one. The chain is built from TRBV10-3 and TRBJ2-7; a weak D match, TRBD1 (5 bases). Germline V lookup: CDR1 ENHRY, CDR2 SYGVKD. The V end was cut by 2 bases, the J end by 4 bases, with 6 bases between. The CDR3 is 12 residues long. CDR3 nucleotides: TGTGCCATCAGTGAGCAGGGTTACGAGCAGTACTTC. The encoded protein is CAISEQGYEQYF.

The chain has TRBV5-5 and TRBJ2-7; D is unclear. The CDR3 length is 12 residues. Per the germline V gene, CDR1 is SGHKS and CDR2 is YYEKEE (reference sequence). Trimming shortened V by 1 base and J by 3 bases, and 5 bases separated the two germline ends. The CDR3 here is CASSLSHYEQYF. The CDR3 region has the DNA TGTGCCAGCAGCTTGTCACACTACGAGCAGTACTTC.

The CDR3: CASSEFWGPLGLEAQYF. The CDR3 DNA reads TGTGCCAGCAGTGAATTTTGGGGGCCGTTGGGACTAGAGGCCCAGTATTTT. This chain joins TRBV25-1 and TRBJ2-3; 8 bases match TRBD2. The junction had 18 bases not matched to a gene; V was cut back by 1 base and J by 12 bases. CDR1 is MGHDK, CDR2 SYGVNS, per germline. The CDR3 extends over 17 amino acids.

This clone has more than one count but fewer than ten. The rearrangement joins TRBV30 to TRBJ1-5, with D possibly matching TRBD1 (5 bases). Germline V lookup: CDR1 GTSNPN, CDR2 SVGIG (reference sequence). The CDR3 totals 12 residues. The V gene lost 2 bases and the J gene lost 6 bases, with 8 bases spanning the gap. The CDR3 reads CAWSRGGQPQHF. The DNA for the CDR3 is TGTGCCTGGAGTAGGGGCGGTCAGCCCCAGCATTTT.

For the CDR3, the DNA is TGTGCCAGCAGCTTAGTCGGGGTCCAAGAGACCCAGTACTTC. Amino acids: CASSLVGVQETQYF. The chain recombines TRBV5-4 with TRBJ2-5, with a possible D match to TRBD2 (5 bases). Trimming left V 2 bases short and J 1 base short, with 9 bases between. Germline assignment: CDR1 SGHNT and CDR2 YYREEE (reference sequence). This CDR3 region has 14 residues.